The clone carrying this T cell receptor (beta chain) was counted many times. This CDR3 spans 16 amino acids. Germline assignment: CDR1 SGHVS and CDR2 FQNEAQ. Between the trimmed V and J ends, which lost 0 bases and 0 bases, there was a span of 8 bases. Genomic DNA acted as the template from which TCR beta VDJ combination and CDR3 sequence profiling were carried out. TCRdb processed the reads anew with MiXCR; each CDR3 protein has one entry. The profile covers 60,000 to 75,000 distinct CDR3 sequences, with roughly 54% appearing a single time and under 3% taken by the ten largest. The sample comes from a study of CD8+CD57+ T cells in acquired aplastic anemia. The overall study: DNA recovered from sorted CD4+ and CD8+ cells had a mean of approximately 3.2 ug. An average of about 9.8 million reads for CD4+ cells was obtained from healthy donors.

V and J are TRBV7-8 and TRBJ1-4; D may be TRBD1 (5 bases). The sequence was obtained from a human donor in good health, serving as a control. Source material: sorted CD4+, CD8+, or CD8+CD57+ T cells (not recorded which) from PBMCs. Here the CDR3 reads CASSLAGGATNEKLFF. DNA of the CDR3: TGTGCCAGCAGCTTAGCCGGGGGAGCAACTAATGAAAAACTGTTTTTT.